This entry lists 24 T cell receptor beta chains sequenced from one sample in a study of cytomegalovirus exposure and HLA in healthy donors (dated by TCRdb to the late 2010s). Library construction relied on the immunoSEQ multiplex PCR assay. For the multiplex PCR, a mixture combining 60 forward primers for TCR Vbeta segments and 13 reverse primers for TCR Jbeta segments was used. TCRdb took this table from immuneACCESS and kept in-frame rearrangements with V and J called. Such tables lack part of the clones; where checked against another copy, unresolved V genes explain under half of the gap, and the rest is unexplained. Across this sample there are more than 100,000 clones, with around 78% seen only once. The top ten clones comprise around 3% of the sample. Sample: PBMCs. Receptor source: a young woman in good health and CMV-seropositive.

The chain uses TRBV6-4 and TRBJ1-3, with 7 nucleotides matching TRBD1. The CDR3 covers 17 residues. Germline values: CDR1 MRHNA, CDR2 SNTAGT. Trimming removed 2 bases from V and 1 base from J; junction bases left unmatched: 8. The CDR3 DNA reads TGTGCCAGCAGTGACCTTTCGGCCAGGGGGTCTGGAAACACCATATATTTT. Protein: CASSDLSARGSGNTIYF.

This clone appeared a few times. The rearrangement links TRBV7-9 to TRBJ1-2; D not resolved. CDR3 length: 14 amino acids. CDR1 SEHNR and CDR2 FQNEAQ come from the germline V gene (reference sequence). V gave up 0 bases and J gave up 7 bases, with 12 bases separating them. The CDR3 loop is CASSLAARAFGYTF. The CDR3 nucleotides read TGTGCCAGCAGCTTAGCAGCGAGGGCCTTTGGCTACACCTTC.

The chain combines TRBV2 with TRBJ1-1, with 7 bases that match TRBD1. Per germline, CDR1 SNHLY and CDR2 FYNNEI. The CDR3 length is 14 residues. The V and J ends lost 4 bases and 6 bases, in that order; junction bases with no gene match: 8. In DNA form, the CDR3 reads TGTGCCAGCAGTGTCACCCAAGGGGGCTCTGAAGCTTTCTTT. Translating it yields CASSVTQGGSEAFF.

This chain joins TRBV5-1 and TRBJ2-7; 9 nucleotides match TRBD2. Germline CDR1 SGHRS, CDR2 YFSETQ. V shed 6 bases, J shed 5 bases, and the junction held 9 bases outside the gene matches. CDR3 length equals 14 residues. CDR3: CASTPAGGIDEQYF. CDR3 in DNA: TGCGCCAGCACCCCGGCGGGGGGGATCGACGAGCAGTACTTC. The entire variable domain, with the rest obtained from reference TRBV5-1 and TRBJ2-7, is as follows: KAGVTQTPRYLIKTRGQQVTLSCSPISGHRSVSWYQQTPGQGLQFLFEYFSETQRNKGNFPGRFSGRQFSNSRSEMNVSTLELGDSALYLCASTPAGGIDEQYFGPGTRLTVT.

This clone was seen more than once but under ten times. The chain employs TRBV9 and TRBJ2-1, with D possibly being TRBD2 (7 bases). CDR1 and CDR2 (germline): SGDLS, YYNGEE. Trimming left V 1 base short and J 2 bases short, with 13 bases between. The CDR3 is 16 residues long. The CDR3 coding sequence is TGTGCCAGCAGCGTAAGGGCGGGGGCCGCCTACAATGAGCAGTTCTTC. It translates to CASSVRAGAAYNEQFF.

The genes are TRBV7-6 and TRBJ2-4; tentatively, D is TRBD1 (6 bases). Trimming took 4 bases from V and 5 from J, leaving 12 bases between them. The CDR3 runs 14 residues. Looked up from germline, CDR1 is SGHVS and CDR2 is FNYEAQ. The CDR3 protein is CASSSSDSQNIQYF. The CDR3 region has the DNA TGTGCCAGCAGCTCCTCGGACAGCCAAAACATTCAGTACTTC.

The chain has TRBV4-3 and TRBJ2-1; D is unclear. The CDR3 is 15 residues long. V was pared by 0 bases and J by 11 bases, with 17 bases between. CDR1 LGHNA and CDR2 YSLEER come from the germline V gene. DNA for the CDR3: TGCGCCAGCAGCCAAGAAAGGCAGGCCGTCCGAAAGCAGTTCTTC. Translating it yields CASSQERQAVRKQFF.

V usage is TRBV11-2 and J usage is TRBJ2-2; D might be TRBD2 (7 bases). The CDR3 contains 14 residues. V shed 3 bases and J shed 5 bases, with 10 bases lying between them. CDR1 is SGHAT, CDR2 FQNNGV, per germline. The CDR3 loop is CASSLGGQTGELFF. CDR3 sequence (DNA): TGTGCCAGCAGCTTGGGGGGGCAGACCGGGGAGCTGTTTTTT.

This sequence joins TRBV25-1 and TRBJ1-4; possibly TRBD1 for D (5 bases). The ends were cut back, 6 bases at V and 0 bases at J, with 11 bases in the middle. This CDR3 spans 15 amino acids. From germline, CDR1 is MGHDK and CDR2 SYGVNS. In nucleotides, the CDR3 is TGTGCCAGCAGCCAGGGATTTGCAACTAATGAAAAACTGTTTTTT. Residues: CASSQGFATNEKLFF.

This clone was seen more than once but under ten times. This chain joins TRBV4-3 and TRBJ1-1, with 7 bases lining up with TRBD1. Looked up from germline, CDR1 is LGHNA and CDR2 is YSLEER. The CDR3 runs 14 residues. The ends lost 3 bases at V and 5 bases at J; junction bases unmatched: 6. CDR3 nucleotides: TGCGCCAGCAGCCAGGGGACAGTCGGTACTGAAGCTTTCTTT. Amino acid sequence: CASSQGTVGTEAFF.

The chain is built from TRBV19 and TRBJ2-6, with a tentative D call TRBD1 (6 bases). Germline V gene sequence: CDR1 LNHDA, CDR2 SQIVND (reference sequence). CDR3 length: 15 residues. Trimming took off 5 bases at V and 0 bases at J, with 8 bases between the two ends. The CDR3 reads CASSQGNSGANVLTF. Here the CDR3 DNA reads TGTGCCAGTAGTCAGGGGAACTCTGGGGCCAACGTCCTGACTTTC. Looking up the rest from reference TRBV19 and TRBJ2-6 gives the full variable domain: DGGITQSPKYLFRKEGQNVTLSCEQNLNHDAMYWYRQDPGQGLRLIYYSQIVNDFQKGDIAEGYSVSREKKESFPLTVTSAQKNPTAFYLCASSQGNSGANVLTFGAGSRLTVL.

The chain uses TRBV7-2 and TRBJ2-1, with D possibly being TRBD1 (6 bases). This CDR3 is 15 amino acids long. Germline V CDR1 and CDR2: SGHTA, FQGNSA. V was shortened by 5 bases and J by 3 bases, with 14 bases between the two germline ends. The CDR3 coding sequence is TGTGCCAGCAGCCCTCGACAGGTCCACTACAATGAGCAGTTCTTC. It yields the protein CASSPRQVHYNEQFF.

This clone was counted between two and nine times. The V and J genes are TRBV5-6 and TRBJ1-1, with no clear D. V gave up 5 bases and J gave up 3 bases, with 14 bases separating them. Germline V gene lookup returns CDR1 SGHDT and CDR2 YYEEEE. CDR3 length: 14 residues. CDR3 DNA sequence: TGTGCCAGCAGTTCTGGCCCGAGGGACACTGAAGCTTTCTTT. Translation: CASSSGPRDTEAFF.

This clone turned up a few times. V usage is TRBV19 and J usage is TRBJ1-4, with D possibly being TRBD1 (6 bases). Germline CDR1 LNHDA, CDR2 SQIVND (reference sequence). V lost 4 bases, J lost 7 bases, and 16 bases lay in between. This CDR3 has 15 amino acids. In DNA, the CDR3 is TGTGCCAGTAGTAGCCTCCGACAGGTCACTGAAAAACTGTTTTTT. This translates into CASSSLRQVTEKLFF.

The chain is built from TRBV4-2 and TRBJ1-5; D is uncertain. The germline V and J ends were trimmed by 1 base and 7 bases, with 17 bases remaining between them. The germline gives CDR1 LGHNA, CDR2 YNFKEQ. The CDR3 extends over 16 amino acids. In nucleotides, the CDR3 is TGTGCCAGCAGCCAAGTCGGTGGAGGAGAAGGGCAGCCCCAGCATTTT. This translates into CASSQVGGGEGQPQHF.

The chain has TRBV6-4 and TRBJ1-5; perhaps TRBD1 as D (5 bases). CDR1 is MRHNA and CDR2 is SNTAGT in the germline V gene. The CDR3 extends over 14 amino acids. V lost 8 bases and J 3 bases, leaving 14 bases between the germline ends. The CDR3 spells CASLAGDPNQPQHF. As DNA, the CDR3 is TGTGCCAGCCTGGCGGGGGACCCCAATCAGCCCCAGCATTTT.

The chain combines TRBV4-3 with TRBJ2-2, with 11 nucleotides matching TRBD2. Germline values: CDR1 LGHNA, CDR2 YSLEER. The V segment lost 3 bases and the J segment 4 bases; nucleotides outside the gene matches: 10. This CDR3 region has 18 residues. The CDR3 DNA is TGCGCCAGCAGCCAGTCTCCGACTAGCGGGGACCGCACCGGGGAGCTGTTTTTT. This sequence encodes CASSQSPTSGDRTGELFF.

The chain recombines TRBV21-1 with TRBJ2-6; the table's D call, TRBD1, has no DNA check behind it. TRBV21-1 is assigned pseudogene status. The CDR3 has 23 amino acids. As DNA, the CDR3 is TGTGCCAGCAGCAAAAGCGCTCGCCGACGACAGGTCGCTCAGAGCTCTGGGGCCAACGTCCTGACTTTC. Its translation: CASSKSARRRQVAQSSGANVLTF.

This rearrangement joins TRBV7-3 to TRBJ2-2; D perhaps matches TRBD1 (5 bases). The CDR3 spans 14 residues. V lost 6 bases and J 4 bases, leaving 12 bases between the germline ends. Germline loops: CDR1 SGHTA, CDR2 FQGTGA. This CDR3 is CASRGVGGTGELFF. CDR3 DNA sequence: TGTGCCAGCAGAGGGGTCGGTGGCACCGGGGAGCTGTTTTTT.

The rearrangement links TRBV11-2 to TRBJ2-2, with D tentatively TRBD1 (6 bases). Germline lookup yields CDR1 SGHAT and CDR2 FQNNGV. The CDR3 is 17 residues long. The V end lost 1 base, the J end lost 6 bases, and 18 bases lay between the germline ends. The CDR3 bases are TGTGCCAGCAGCTTAGGCAGGACAGTGGAGTACCCCGGGGAGCTGTTTTTT. Its translation: CASSLGRTVEYPGELFF.

The table lists this clone with a few counts. The V call is TRBV5-1, the J call TRBJ1-2, with 9 bases identical to TRBD1. V shed 4 bases and J 4 bases; nucleotides not matched to a gene: 11. This CDR3 is built from 16 residues. Germline CDR1 and CDR2: SGHRS and YFSETQ. The CDR3 reads CASSIRTGGVGYGYTF. The CDR3 DNA reads as TGCGCCAGCAGCATAAGAACAGGGGGCGTTGGCTATGGCTACACCTTC.

The chain is built from TRBV4-1 and TRBJ2-2; a weak D match, TRBD2 (7 bases). Germline assignment: CDR1 MGHRA and CDR2 YSYEKL. V was pared by 4 bases and J by 5 bases, with 17 bases between. The CDR3 has 16 amino acids. Here the CDR3 reads CASSLWGGSGTGELFF. CDR3 sequence (DNA): TGCGCCAGCAGCCTTTGGGGGGGCTCCGGGACCGGGGAGCTGTTTTTT.

The chain employs TRBV19 and TRBJ1-5; the D gene is possibly TRBD1 (5 bases). From germline, CDR1 is LNHDA and CDR2 SQIVND (reference sequence). CDR3 length: 12 amino acids. Trimming stripped 5 bases from V and 9 bases from J, with 11 bases between. The CDR3 loop is CASSSQGGPQHF. The CDR3 nucleotides read TGTGCCAGTAGTTCCCAGGGCGGGCCCCAGCATTTT.

The genes are TRBV11-3 and TRBJ2-2, with 8 positions matching TRBD2. V shed 8 bases and J 6 bases; nucleotides not matched to a gene: 17. The germline CDR1 and CDR2 sequences are SGHNT and YENEEA. This CDR3 spans 17 amino acids. CDR3 protein: CASRGGPIGGASGELFF. Here the CDR3 DNA reads TGTGCCAGCCGCGGGGGGCCCATAGGAGGAGCGTCCGGGGAGCTGTTTTTT. The complete variable domain, with remaining parts taken from reference TRBV11-3 and TRBJ2-2, reads EAGVVQSPRYKIIEKKQPVAFWCNPISGHNTLYWYLQNLGQGPELLIRYENEEAVDDSQLPKDRFSAERLKGVDSTLKIQPAELGDSAVYLCASRGGPIGGASGELFFGEGSRLTVL.